What follows are 32 T cell receptor beta chains derived from one specimen sequenced in a study of low-dose radiotherapy and immunotherapy resistance in tumors. TRAV- and TRBV-specific primers were used for first-strand cDNA, which covered alpha and beta chains. With a constant-region primer and a V-primer adapter, TCRs were subjected to approximately 21 PCR cycles of amplification. TCRdb re-analysed the reads in MiXCR, keeping a single row per CDR3 protein. The data hold more than 9,000 distinct CDR3 sequences, with approximately 81% observed a single time. The receptors originated from a human donor with advanced metastatic prostate, ovarian, gallbladder or colorectal cancer (not recorded which). This table probably holds off-target reads from a library built for another chain.

CDR3 amino acids: CSVETGAEAFF. The CDR3 region has the DNA TGCAGCGTTGAAACGGGGGCTGAAGCTTTCTTT. V gene TRBV29-1 combines with J gene TRBJ1-1; tentatively, D is TRBD1 (5 bases). CDR3 length equals 11 residues. Per germline, CDR1 SQVTM and CDR2 ANQGSEA. V lost 2 bases and J lost 6, with 7 bases in between.

The chain has TRBV24-1 and TRBJ2-1; 8 bases fit TRBD2. V lost 10 bases to trimming and J lost 5 bases; unmatched junction nucleotides: 12. This CDR3 contains 15 residues. Germline CDR1 and CDR2: KGHDR and SFDVKD. CDR3 region: CATSRTGGPHNEQFF. For the CDR3, the DNA is TGTGCCACGTCCCGGACGGGAGGGCCCCACAATGAGCAGTTCTTC.

V and J are TRBV7-9 and TRBJ1-5, with D unclear. V lost 3 bases and J lost 3, with 9 bases in between. Germline CDR1 SEHNR, CDR2 FQNEAQ (reference sequence). This CDR3 region has 14 residues. The CDR3, as DNA: TGTGCCAGCAGCTTGGCCAGCATCAATCAGCCCCAGCATTTT. Protein sequence: CASSLASINQPQHF.

The CDR3 spells CASSPQDRDGPQHF. The CDR3 nucleotides are TGTGCCAGCAGTCCCCAAGACAGGGATGGGCCCCAGCATTTT. The V gene is TRBV28, the J gene TRBJ1-5, with 7 positions matching TRBD1. This CDR3 comprises 14 residues. Trimming removed 5 bases from V and 9 bases from J; junction bases left unmatched: 10. CDR1 and CDR2 (germline): MDHEN, SYDVKM.

This clonotype occurred a few times. The chain recombines TRBV5-1 with TRBJ2-7; 9 nucleotides line up with TRBD1. The CDR3 loop spans 16 amino acids. Trimming at V came to 0 bases and at J to 3 bases, leaving 7 bases not matched to a gene. The germline CDR1 and CDR2 sequences are SGHRS and YFSETQ. CDR3 nucleotides: TGCGCCAGCAGCTTGGCGCCGGGACAGGGCCTCTACGAGCAGTACTTC. Its protein product is CASSLAPGQGLYEQYF.

This rearrangement joins TRBV29-1 to TRBJ2-5, with 11 bases matching TRBD2. There are 17 residues in the CDR3. J was trimmed by 1 base and V by 4 bases; bases with no gene match: 11. CDR1 and CDR2 from the germline V gene are SQVTM and ANQGSEA. The CDR3 loop reads CSVGSGVLAGGQETQYF. The CDR3 bases are TGCAGCGTTGGAAGCGGGGTTCTAGCGGGGGGCCAAGAGACCCAGTACTTC.

This rearrangement joins TRBV19 to TRBJ2-5; D uncertain. CDR1 and CDR2 from the germline V gene are LNHDA and SQIVND (reference sequence). V was shortened by 3 bases and J by 5 bases, with 10 bases between the two germline ends. The CDR3 totals 13 residues. The CDR3 DNA follows: TGTGCCAGTAGTATTACGGGCGGTGAGACCCAGTACTTC. Translation gives CASSITGGETQYF.

The chain recombines TRBV2 with TRBJ1-4; 9 bases agree with TRBD1. V lost 5 bases to trimming and J lost 5 bases; unmatched junction nucleotides: 6. CDR3 size: 15 residues. The germline V gene has CDR1 SNHLY and CDR2 FYNNEI. The CDR3 reads CASSYTGGTNEKLFF. In DNA, the CDR3 is TGTGCCAGCAGTTACACAGGGGGCACAAATGAAAAACTGTTTTTT.

This rearrangement joins TRBV5-1 to TRBJ2-5; D not certain. V lost 0 bases, J lost 2 bases, and 11 bases lay in between. Germline loops: CDR1 SGHRS, CDR2 YFSETQ. This CDR3 is built from 15 residues. The CDR3 sequence is CASSLVQITQETQYF. The CDR3 nucleotides are TGCGCCAGCAGCTTGGTTCAAATCACGCAAGAGACCCAGTACTTC.

This chain joins TRBV5-1 and TRBJ1-2; TRBD1 might be the D (5 bases). Germline CDR1 and CDR2: SGHRS and YFSETQ. The CDR3 loop spans 15 amino acids. V lost 2 bases, J lost 5 bases, and 16 bases lay in between. In nucleotides, the CDR3 is TGCGCCAGCAGCTTATCGAGTCGGTCAGGGTATGGCTACACCTTC. Translating gives CASSLSSRSGYGYTF.

In this sample, this clonotype turned up once. The gene calls are TRBV28 and TRBJ2-1; 9 bases align to TRBD2. V was clipped by 6 bases and J by 1 base; unmatched bases: 4. Germline CDR1 is MDHEN and CDR2 is SYDVKM. The CDR3 has 15 residues. The CDR3 sequence: CASRPSGASYNEQFF. The CDR3 DNA reads TGTGCCAGCAGGCCTAGCGGGGCATCCTACAATGAGCAGTTCTTC.

The V and J genes are TRBV12-3 or TRBV12-4 and TRBJ2-2; D is unresolved. The germline V and J ends were trimmed by 5 bases and 6 bases, with 13 bases remaining between them. This CDR3 has 14 residues. CDR3 DNA sequence: TGTGCCAGCAGTCCGACCCACGGAGCCGGGGAGCTGTTTTTT. Translation gives CASSPTHGAGELFF.

This clonotype came up a few times. The chain recombines TRBV20-1 with TRBJ2-3; 11 bases map to TRBD2. The trim removed 3 bases at V and 3 bases at J, leaving 5 bases unmatched. The CDR3 sequence is 15 residues long. CDR1 and CDR2 from the germline V gene are DFQATT and SNEGSKA (reference sequence). CDR3 protein: CSASRLAGLTDTQYF. CDR3 nucleotides: TGCAGTGCTAGCCGACTAGCGGGATTGACAGATACGCAGTATTTT.

The genes are TRBV7-8 and TRBJ2-6; D possibly uses TRBD1 or TRBD2 (6 bases each). The ends were cut back, 3 bases at V and 0 bases at J, with 15 bases in the middle. Germline V gene data show CDR1 as SGHVS and CDR2 as FQNEAQ. The CDR3 runs 18 residues. The CDR3 reads CASSFGGQFSSGANVLTF. DNA of the CDR3: TGTGCCAGCAGCTTCGGGGGACAATTTAGCTCTGGGGCCAACGTCCTGACTTTC. The full variable domain, in which reference TRBV7-8 and TRBJ2-6 provide the parts outside the CDR3, is GAGVSQSPRYKVAKRGQDVALRCDPISGHVSLFWYQQALGQGPEFLTYFQNEAQLDKSGLPSDRFFAERPEGSVSTLKIQRTQQEDSAVYLCASSFGGQFSSGANVLTFGAGSRLTVL.

The chain combines TRBV29-1 with TRBJ2-3; no clear D gene. The germline gives CDR1 SQVTM, CDR2 ANQGSEA. V was shortened by 6 bases and J by 5 bases, with 9 bases between the two germline ends. The CDR3 contains 11 residues. The CDR3 is CSVSHRDTQYF. CDR3 bases: TGCAGCGTAAGCCACCGAGATACGCAGTATTTT.

The genes are TRBV2 and TRBJ2-1; D is uncertain. The CDR3 contains 14 residues. V lost 2 bases, J lost 4 bases, and 9 bases lay in between. Germline loops: CDR1 SNHLY, CDR2 FYNNEI. This CDR3 reads CASSEFGAYNEQFF. The DNA of the CDR3 is TGTGCCAGCAGTGAATTTGGTGCTTACAATGAGCAGTTCTTC. Looking up the rest from reference TRBV2 and TRBJ2-1 gives the full variable domain: EPEVTQTPSHQVTQMGQEVILRCVPISNHLYFYWYRQILGQKVEFLVSFYNNEISEKSEIFDDQFSVERPDGSNFTLKIRSTKLEDSAMYFCASSEFGAYNEQFFGPGTRLTVL.

V usage is TRBV29-1 and J usage is TRBJ1-2, with a possible D match to TRBD1 (5 bases). Germline-derived CDR1 and CDR2 are SQVTM and ANQGSEA. The germline V and J ends were trimmed by 4 bases and 8 bases, with 11 bases remaining between them. The CDR3 extends over 11 amino acids. CDR3 amino acids: CSVAGGGGYTF. Written as DNA, the CDR3 is TGCAGCGTTGCGGGGGGAGGCGGCTACACCTTC.

This clonotype was detected only once. DNA of the CDR3: TGTGCCAGCAGTAAATATATCGGCCCCTACGAGCAGTACTTC. Translation gives CASSKYIGPYEQYF. The chain has TRBV28 and TRBJ2-7; D is uncertain. In germline, CDR1 is MDHEN, CDR2 SYDVKM. The CDR3 extends over 14 amino acids. Trimming left V 5 bases short and J 2 bases short, with 13 bases between.

J is TRBJ1-5 and V is TRBV28; D gene uncertain. Trimming stripped 3 bases from V and 9 bases from J, with 9 bases between. The CDR3 contains 12 residues. The V gene's germline CDR1 is MDHEN and CDR2 SYDVKM. CDR3 amino acids: CASSFNRPPQHF. DNA of the CDR3: TGTGCCAGCAGTTTCAATCGGCCGCCCCAGCATTTT.

This chain links TRBV5-4 with TRBJ1-2; D is unresolved. The CDR3 runs to 13 residues. Per germline, CDR1 SGHNT and CDR2 YYREEE (reference sequence). V was shortened by 3 bases and J by 2 bases, with 8 bases between the two germline ends. CDR3: CASSYDGNYGYTF. DNA of the CDR3: TGTGCCAGCAGCTACGACGGGAACTATGGCTACACCTTC. The variable domain in full, completed from reference TRBV5-4 and TRBJ1-2, reads ETGVTQSPTHLIKTRGQQVTLRCSSQSGHNTVSWYQQALGQGPQFIFQYYREEENGRGNFPPRFSGLQFPNYSSELNVNALELDDSALYLCASSYDGNYGYTFGSGTRLTVV.

This chain uses TRBV6-6 with TRBJ2-7, with D tentatively TRBD1 (6 bases). Per the germline V gene, CDR1 is MNHNY and CDR2 is SVGAGI (reference sequence). Trimming stripped 7 bases from V and 7 bases from J, with 20 bases between. CDR3 size: 14 residues. The DNA for the CDR3 is TGTGCCAGCAACAACCAGGGGTTCTTTGAAGAGCAGTACTTC. Residues: CASNNQGFFEEQYF.

The DNA for the CDR3 is TGCAGCGTTGATTACGGCTACGAGCAGTACTTC. Translation: CSVDYGYEQYF. This chain connects TRBV29-1 to TRBJ2-7; D unresolved. From germline, CDR1 is SQVTM and CDR2 ANQGSEA. The CDR3 sequence is 11 residues long. Trimming pared 3 bases from V and 3 bases from J, leaving 6 bases between.

The chain recombines TRBV29-1 with TRBJ1-5; no reliable D call. CDR1 and CDR2 (germline): SQVTM, ANQGSEA. This CDR3 region has 12 residues. V was cut by 4 bases and J by 0 bases, with 4 bases left in between. CDR3: CSVGYSNQPQHF. CDR3 bases: TGCAGCGTTGGATATAGCAATCAGCCCCAGCATTTT.

CDR3: CASSLLTEQFF. The CDR3 region has the DNA TGTGCCAGCAGTTTACTTACAGAGCAGTTCTTC. The genes are TRBV28 and TRBJ2-1; the D is unclear. CDR3 size: 11 residues. Germline V lookup: CDR1 MDHEN, CDR2 SYDVKM. With 2 bases removed from V and 10 bases from J, the gap between germline ends came to 6 bases.

The J gene is TRBJ1-5, the V gene TRBV20-1, with a weak D call TRBD1 (5 bases). CDR1 is DFQATT and CDR2 is SNEGSKA in the germline V gene (reference sequence). The CDR3 length is 15 residues. Trimming took off 0 bases at V and 2 bases at J, with 11 bases between the two ends. For the CDR3, the DNA is TGCAGTGCTAGAGATCGGGGGAGGGGCAATCAGCCCCAGCATTTT. Amino acid sequence: CSARDRGRGNQPQHF.

Concerning this clonotype itself: This may arise from a read error, as a much more abundant clone is one base away. The CDR3 protein is CASTTAYEQYF. Written as DNA, the CDR3 is TGTGCCAGCACCACGGCCTACGAGCAGTACTTC. The chain links TRBV28 to TRBJ2-7; D is uncertain. Germline V gives CDR1 MDHEN, CDR2 SYDVKM. The CDR3 runs to 11 residues. V lost 7 bases to trimming and J lost 2 bases, with 6 bases between them.

The CDR3 is CSVDGEHGGELFF. DNA of the CDR3: TGCAGCGTGGACGGGGAGCATGGCGGGGAGCTGTTTTTT. The rearrangement joins TRBV29-1 to TRBJ2-2; D might be TRBD2 (5 bases). Germline lookup yields CDR1 SQVTM and CDR2 ANQGSEA. The CDR3 contains 13 residues. V shed 6 bases and J shed 7 bases, with 15 bases lying between them.

The CDR3 protein is CASSLLRGNTGELFF. In nucleotides, the CDR3 is TGTGCCAGCAGCTTGTTGCGAGGGAACACCGGGGAGCTGTTTTTT. The chain links TRBV5-6 to TRBJ2-2; no clear D gene. The ends were cut back, 1 base at V and 1 base at J, with 8 bases in the middle. This CDR3 has 15 amino acids. Per the germline V gene, CDR1 is SGHDT and CDR2 is YYEEEE.

The gene calls are TRBV19 and TRBJ2-7; tentatively, D is TRBD2 (5 bases). V lost 6 bases and J 3 bases, leaving 18 bases between the germline ends. The CDR3 consists of 15 residues. CDR1 is LNHDA and CDR2 is SQIVND in the germline V gene (reference sequence). CDR3: CASRPQSAGGYEQYF. As DNA, the CDR3 is TGTGCCAGTAGACCTCAGAGCGCGGGCGGCTACGAGCAGTACTTC.

CDR3 in amino acids: CAISVEGSLWEQYF. CDR3 in DNA: TGTGCCATCAGTGTCGAAGGGAGCCTTTGGGAGCAGTACTTC. This chain uses TRBV10-3 with TRBJ2-7, with TRBD2 as a possible D gene (5 bases). CDR1 and CDR2 from the germline V gene are ENHRY and SYGVKD. V gave up 4 bases and J gave up 7 bases, with 17 bases separating them. The CDR3 covers 14 residues.

The CDR3 nucleotides are TGTGCCAGCAGCTCACAGGGTCAGCCCCAGCATTTT. Amino acids: CASSSQGQPQHF. The genes are TRBV28 and TRBJ1-5, with D perhaps matching TRBD1 (6 bases). V was cut by 6 bases and J by 6 bases, with 9 bases left in between. CDR1 is MDHEN and CDR2 is SYDVKM in the germline V gene. This CDR3 has 12 residues.

This chain uses TRBV4-1 with TRBJ1-5; possible D gene TRBD1, 5 bases. The V end lost 0 bases, the J end lost 6 bases, and 9 bases lay between the germline ends. CDR1 MGHRA and CDR2 YSYEKL come from the germline V gene. The CDR3 is 14 amino acids. CDR3 sequence (DNA): TGCGCCAGCAGCCAAGAGGGCAGGGCTCAGCCCCAGCATTTT. This encodes CASSQEGRAQPQHF.